The rows below give T cell receptor beta chains drawn from one sample of a study of blood T cell repertoires in COVID-19. Repertoires were generated with immunoSEQ multiplex PCR, while TCRdb's copy carries only in-frame clones and drops some. The data show 80,000 to 100,000 clones, with about 85% seen just once and approximately 4.5% held by the top ten. The sample consisted of peripheral blood. Every receptor here comes from a man aged 55 to 70 with acute or convalescent COVID-19. Both conserved end residues are part of each CDR3. The order of the fields is J gene, clone size, D gene, V gene, CDR3 DNA, CDR3 protein. The D gene is left open where the match is weak. Only part of the rows carry a size: once, few, many, or a class if the clone is expanded.

TRBJ1-1,.,TRBD1,TRBV28,TGTGCCAGCAGTCTAAACAGGGGGTACACTGAAGCTTTCTTT,CASSLNRGYTEAFF
TRBJ2-1,once,TRBD2,TRBV5-6,TGTGCCAGCAGCTTGGCCAAGTCTAGCGGGAGCTACAATGAGCAGTTCTTC,CASSLAKSSGSYNEQFF
TRBJ1-5,.,TRBD1,TRBV5-6,TGTGCCAGCAGCTGGGGACAGAACAATCAGCCCCAGCATTTT,CASSWGQNNQPQHF
TRBJ2-1,.,.,TRBV7-2,TGTGCCAGCAGCACCCCCACAGTCTACAATGAGCAGTTCTTC,CASSTPTVYNEQFF
TRBJ2-1,.,TRBD2,TRBV27,TGTGCCAGCAGTTTCCAAGCGGGAGCCAAGTACAATGAGCAGTTCTTC,CASSFQAGAKYNEQFF
TRBJ2-2,once,.,TRBV27,TGTGCCAGCAGTTTATCTACGGTGACCGGGGAGCTGTTTTTT,CASSLSTVTGELFF
TRBJ1-5,.,TRBD1,TRBV19,TGTGCCAGTAGTAACAGGGGAAATCAGCCCCAGCATTTT,CASSNRGNQPQHF
TRBJ2-7,.,TRBD1,TRBV10-3,TGTGCCACCGGTAGGACAGGGGCCGCCTACGAGCAGTACTTC,CATGRTGAAYEQYF
TRBJ1-4,.,.,TRBV2,TGTGCCAGCAGTGATTCCACGGAGAATGAAAAACTGTTTTTT,CASSDSTENEKLFF
TRBJ2-2,.,TRBD2,TRBV10-1,TGCGCCAGCAGTGAGTTAGCGGGAGTCTCCGGGGAGCTGTTTTTT,CASSELAGVSGELFF
TRBJ2-2,.,.,TRBV5-1,TGCGCCAGCACCCCGACCGGGACAACGAACACCGGGGAGCTGTTTTTT,CASTPTGTTNTGELFF
TRBJ1-5,.,.,TRBV28,TGTGCCAGCACCCTACAGGGTTTGAGTCAGCCCCAGCATTTT,CASTLQGLSQPQHF
TRBJ2-5,once,TRBD2,TRBV28,TGTGCCAGCAGTTTACAGACTAGCGGACAAGAGACCCAGTACTTC,CASSLQTSGQETQYF
TRBJ2-7,.,.,TRBV11-2,TGTGCCAGCAGCTTAGTTGGAGGGAGCTCCTACGAGCAGTACTTC,CASSLVGGSSYEQYF
TRBJ2-2,few,.,TRBV7-2,TGTGCCAGCAGCTCTAGGATTCCCGGGGAGCTGTTTTTT,CASSSRIPGELFF
TRBJ2-1,once,.,TRBV5-1,TGCGCCAGCCAGTCCATCAGCGCTTTAAATGAGCAGTTCTTC,CASQSISALNEQFF
TRBJ1-1,.,.,TRBV15,TGTGCCACCAGCAGATTACAGGTGAACACTGAAGCTTTCTTT,CATSRLQVNTEAFF
TRBJ1-6,.,.,TRBV6-1,TGTGCCAGCAGTGAATGGGCAGGTCTCTCAAGCTCCTATAATTCACCCCTCCACTTT,CASSEWAGLSSSYNSPLHF
TRBJ1-3,.,TRBD1,TRBV9,TGTGCCAGCGGAAACCGGGACAGCCACTCTGGAAACACCATATATTTT,CASGNRDSHSGNTIYF
TRBJ2-3,once,TRBD2,TRBV5-1,TGCGCCAGCAGCCGGACGACTAGCGGGAGATCGGGGAGCACAGATACGCAGTATTTT,CASSRTTSGRSGSTDTQYF
TRBJ2-7,once,.,TRBV6-6,TGTGCCAGCAGTTACGACAGCTCCTACGAGCAGTACTTC,CASSYDSSYEQYF
TRBJ2-1,.,.,TRBV25-1,TGTGCCAGCAGTGAAGGGGGGGCATCCTACAATGAGCAGTTCTTC,CASSEGGASYNEQFF
TRBJ2-7,.,.,TRBV25-1,TGTGCCAGCAGTGAATTTAGGAGTTCCATCTCCGAGCAGTACTTC,CASSEFRSSISEQYF
TRBJ2-3,few,TRBD2,TRBV19,TGTGCCAGTAGCCCAACAGCGGGAGGGTCAGATACGCAGTATTTT,CASSPTAGGSDTQYF
TRBJ1-5,few,.,TRBV19,TGTGCCAGTAAAAACGGGCCCGGAGGGTATCAGCCCCAGCATTTT,CASKNGPGGYQPQHF
TRBJ2-1,.,TRBD2,TRBV7-3,TGTGCCAGCAGCTTACTCGCGGGAGACAAGTCCAATGAGCAGTTCTTC,CASSLLAGDKSNEQFF
TRBJ1-1,.,TRBD1,TRBV15,TGTGCCACCAGGATCAGGGACAGGCCATACACTGAAGCTTTCTTT,CATRIRDRPYTEAFF
TRBJ2-3,.,TRBD2,TRBV28,TGTGCCAGCAGTTTCGCGGGAGGGGCTTCCCCAGATACGCAGTATTTT,CASSFAGGASPDTQYF
TRBJ2-7,.,.,TRBV7-9,TGTGCCAGCAGCTTAGCATACGGAGGGGACGAGCAGTACTTC,CASSLAYGGDEQYF
TRBJ2-4,.,TRBD1,TRBV6-5,TGTGCCAGCAGTACCGGGACAGGGCCAAACATTCAGTACTTC,CASSTGTGPNIQYF
TRBJ2-7,few,TRBD1,TRBV3-1/TRBV3-2,TGTGCCAGCAGCCGACAGGGTAGGTCCTACGAGCAGTACTTC,CASSRQGRSYEQYF
TRBJ2-1,once,.,TRBV28,TGTGCCAGCAGTCGTTTCAATGAGCAGTTCTTC,CASSRFNEQFF
TRBJ2-2,.,.,TRBV9,TGTGCCAGCAGCGTAGAGTGGTGGACTACCAACACCGGGGAGCTGTTTTTT,CASSVEWWTTNTGELFF
TRBJ2-2,.,TRBD2,TRBV28,TGTGCCAGCAGTTTCGCCTCCCCTAGCCCCGGGACTAGCGGGACGAACACCGGGGAGCTGTTTTTT,CASSFASPSPGTSGTNTGELFF
TRBJ1-4,.,.,TRBV5-6,TGTGCCAGCAGACCTAACCCAGGGATTACTAATGAAAAACTGTTTTTT,CASRPNPGITNEKLFF
TRBJ1-6,.,.,TRBV5-4,TGTGCCAGCAGCTTTGACTCGGGGTACTCACCCCTCCACTTT,CASSFDSGYSPLHF
TRBJ2-3,.,.,TRBV24-1,TGTGCCACCAGTGAGCCAACAGGACGCACAGATACGCAGTATTTT,CATSEPTGRTDTQYF
TRBJ2-2,once,.,TRBV19,TGTGCCAGTAGTAGTTCCGGGCCAGGGACCGGGGAGCTGTTTTTT,CASSSSGPGTGELFF
TRBJ1-1,once,.,TRBV2,TGTGCCAGCATCGGGGGGGAGTTTGGCACTGAAGCTTTCTTT,CASIGGEFGTEAFF
TRBJ1-2,.,.,TRBV6-5,TGTGCCAGCAGTTACTCGTCCGGTTCTAACTATGGCTACACCTTC,CASSYSSGSNYGYTF
TRBJ2-4,.,TRBD1,TRBV18,TGTGCCAGCTCACCACTTGGGACAGAAAACATTCAGTACTTC,CASSPLGTENIQYF
TRBJ1-2,.,TRBD1,TRBV6-5,TGTGCCAGCAGGAAGACAGGGGTAGGGGGCTACACCTTC,CASRKTGVGGYTF
TRBJ2-3,.,TRBD2,TRBV18,TGTGCCAGCTCACCCGCTAGCGGGAGGGAATATACGCAGTATTTT,CASSPASGREYTQYF
TRBJ2-2,.,.,TRBV11-2,TGTGCCAGCAGCCGAAGCGGAGGCAGGATGACCGGGGAGCTGTTTTTT,CASSRSGGRMTGELFF
TRBJ1-1,.,.,TRBV19,TGTGCCAGTACCACGACGACAGCGAACACTGAAGCTTTCTTT,CASTTTTANTEAFF
TRBJ1-2,.,.,TRBV19,TGTGCCAGTAGTATAGTAACGGGAGGGAGCTACACCTTC,CASSIVTGGSYTF
TRBJ2-3,.,TRBD2,TRBV10-2,TGCGCCAGCAGCCATAGCGGGATATTTGATACGCAGTATTTT,CASSHSGIFDTQYF
TRBJ2-7,.,.,TRBV4-3,TGCGCCAGCAGCCTTGACTTGATCTACGAGCAGTACTTC,CASSLDLIYEQYF
TRBJ2-7,.,TRBD2,TRBV28,TGTGCCAGCAGTTTGGGGAGCGGGAGGAGGGAGCAGTACTTC,CASSLGSGRREQYF